The entry that follows covers one T cell receptor (beta chain) sequence. The sample is drawn from a study of blood T cell repertoires in COVID-19. Profiled with immunoSEQ multiplex PCR; TCRdb holds only in-frame clones, not every one. Of about 470,000 clones in the sample, about 90% were seen once. The ends were cut back, 0 bases at V and 2 bases at J, with 12 bases in the middle. This CDR3 is 15 amino acids long. CDR1 and CDR2 from the germline V gene are GTSNPN and SVGIG (reference sequence). Sequencing used PBMCs or T cells enriched from blood (not recorded which). The chain carries TRBV30 and TRBJ2-3; possible D gene TRBD1, 6 bases. The source of this sequence is a woman in her late teens or twenties who had recovered from COVID-19. The CDR3 DNA is TGTGCCTGGAGTGTGGGGGCAGCTGACACAGATACGCAGTATTTT. Amino acids: CAWSVGAADTDTQYF.